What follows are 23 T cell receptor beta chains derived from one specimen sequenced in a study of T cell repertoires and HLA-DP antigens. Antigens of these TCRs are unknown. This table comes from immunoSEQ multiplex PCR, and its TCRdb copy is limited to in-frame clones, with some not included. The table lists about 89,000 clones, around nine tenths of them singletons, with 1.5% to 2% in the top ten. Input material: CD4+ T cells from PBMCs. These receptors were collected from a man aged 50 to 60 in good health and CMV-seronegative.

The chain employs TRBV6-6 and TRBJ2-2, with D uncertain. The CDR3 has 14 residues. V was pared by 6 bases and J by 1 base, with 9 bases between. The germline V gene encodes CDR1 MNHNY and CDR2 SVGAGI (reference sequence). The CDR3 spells CASSPRWNTGELFF. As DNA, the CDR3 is TGTGCCAGCAGCCCCAGATGGAACACCGGGGAGCTGTTTTTT.

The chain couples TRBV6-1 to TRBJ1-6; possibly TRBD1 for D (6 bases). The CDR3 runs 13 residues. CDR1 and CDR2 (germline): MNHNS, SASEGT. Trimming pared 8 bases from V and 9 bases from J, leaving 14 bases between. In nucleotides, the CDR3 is TGTGCCAGCTCGACAGGCTTTCGTTCACCCCTCCACTTT. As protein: CASSTGFRSPLHF.

The CDR3 spells CASRFLGSYEQYF. In DNA, the CDR3 is TGTGCCAGCAGGTTCTTGGGTTCCTACGAGCAGTACTTC. This chain joins TRBV28 and TRBJ2-7, with D hard to call. The V and J ends lost 6 bases and 1 base respectively, with 10 bases between them. The germline V gene encodes CDR1 MDHEN and CDR2 SYDVKM. The CDR3 is 13 amino acids.

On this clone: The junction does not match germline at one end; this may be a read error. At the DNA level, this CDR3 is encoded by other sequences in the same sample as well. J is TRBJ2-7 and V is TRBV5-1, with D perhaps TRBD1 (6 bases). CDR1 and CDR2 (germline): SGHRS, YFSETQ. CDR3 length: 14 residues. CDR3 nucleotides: TGCGCCAGCAGTTTGGCCAAACAGGGAGACGAGCAGTACTTC. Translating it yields CASSLAKQGDEQYF.

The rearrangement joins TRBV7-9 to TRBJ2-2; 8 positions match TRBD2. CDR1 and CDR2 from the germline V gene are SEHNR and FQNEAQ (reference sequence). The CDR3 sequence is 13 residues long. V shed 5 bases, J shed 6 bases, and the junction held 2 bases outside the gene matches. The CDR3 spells CASSREGPGELFF. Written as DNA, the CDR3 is TGTGCCAGCAGCCGGGAGGGGCCCGGGGAGCTGTTTTTT.

Here the CDR3 DNA reads TGTGCCAGCAGCCCCCGGCGCCAAAACACCATATATTTT. This translates into CASSPRRQNTIYF. The V call is TRBV7-9, the J call TRBJ1-3; D gene uncertain. V shed 5 bases and J shed 6 bases, with 11 bases lying between them. The CDR3 length is 13 residues. CDR1 and CDR2 (germline): SEHNR, FQNEAQ (reference sequence).

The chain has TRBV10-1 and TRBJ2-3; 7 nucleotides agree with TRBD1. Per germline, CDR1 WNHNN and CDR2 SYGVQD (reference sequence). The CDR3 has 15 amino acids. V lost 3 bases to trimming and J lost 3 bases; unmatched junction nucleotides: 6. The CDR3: CASSDRTGGTDTQYF. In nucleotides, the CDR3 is TGCGCCAGCAGTGACCGGACAGGAGGAACAGATACGCAGTATTTT.

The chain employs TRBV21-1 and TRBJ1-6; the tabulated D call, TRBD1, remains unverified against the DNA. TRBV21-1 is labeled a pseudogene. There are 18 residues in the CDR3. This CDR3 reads CASSNIDYAAVHNSPLHF. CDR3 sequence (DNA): TGTGCCAGCAGCAATATCGATTATGCCGCAGTCCATAATTCACCCCTCCACTTT.

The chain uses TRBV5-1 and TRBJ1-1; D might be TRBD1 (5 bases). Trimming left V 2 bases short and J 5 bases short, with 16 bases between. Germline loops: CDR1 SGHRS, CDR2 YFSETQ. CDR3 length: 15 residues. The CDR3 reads CASSLVEGRGTEAFF. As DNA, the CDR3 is TGCGCCAGCAGCTTAGTCGAGGGGCGAGGGACTGAAGCTTTCTTT.

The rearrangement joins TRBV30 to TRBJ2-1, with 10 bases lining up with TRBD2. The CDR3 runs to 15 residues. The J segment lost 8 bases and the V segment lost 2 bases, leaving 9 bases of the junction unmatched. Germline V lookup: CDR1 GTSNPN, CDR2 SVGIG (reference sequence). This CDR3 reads CAWSPGLAGVHEQFF. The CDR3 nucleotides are TGTGCCTGGAGTCCGGGGCTAGCGGGAGTCCATGAGCAGTTCTTC.

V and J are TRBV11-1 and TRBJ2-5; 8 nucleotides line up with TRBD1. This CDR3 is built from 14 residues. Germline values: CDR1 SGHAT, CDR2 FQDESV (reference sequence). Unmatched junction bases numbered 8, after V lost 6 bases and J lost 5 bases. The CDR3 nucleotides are TGTGCCAGCAGGCCAGGGGGCGTTCAGGAGACCCAGTACTTC. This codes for CASRPGGVQETQYF.

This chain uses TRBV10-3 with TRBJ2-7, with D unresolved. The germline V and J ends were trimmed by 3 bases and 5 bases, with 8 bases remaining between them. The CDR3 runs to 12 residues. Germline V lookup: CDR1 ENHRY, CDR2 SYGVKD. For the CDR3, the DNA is TGTGCCATCAGTGAAGCGAGTCACGAGCAGTACTTC. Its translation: CAISEASHEQYF.

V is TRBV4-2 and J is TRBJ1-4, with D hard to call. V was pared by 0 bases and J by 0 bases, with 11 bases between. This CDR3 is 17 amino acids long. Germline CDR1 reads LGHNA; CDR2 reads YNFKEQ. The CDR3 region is CASSQEGQRATNEKLFF. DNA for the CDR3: TGTGCCAGCAGCCAAGAGGGCCAGCGTGCAACTAATGAAAAACTGTTTTTT.

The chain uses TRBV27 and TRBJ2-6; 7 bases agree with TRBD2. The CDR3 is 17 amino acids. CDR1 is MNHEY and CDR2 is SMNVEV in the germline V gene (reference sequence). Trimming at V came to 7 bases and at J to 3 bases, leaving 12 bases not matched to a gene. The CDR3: CASTGGFKLVGANVLTF. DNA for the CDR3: TGTGCCAGCACCGGGGGGTTTAAGTTGGTTGGGGCCAACGTCCTGACTTTC.

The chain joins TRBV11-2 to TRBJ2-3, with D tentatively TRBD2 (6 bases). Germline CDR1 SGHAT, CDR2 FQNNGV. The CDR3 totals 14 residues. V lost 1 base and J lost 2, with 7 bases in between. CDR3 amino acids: CASSLGDFTDTQYF. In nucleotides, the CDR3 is TGTGCCAGCAGCTTAGGGGACTTCACAGATACGCAGTATTTT.

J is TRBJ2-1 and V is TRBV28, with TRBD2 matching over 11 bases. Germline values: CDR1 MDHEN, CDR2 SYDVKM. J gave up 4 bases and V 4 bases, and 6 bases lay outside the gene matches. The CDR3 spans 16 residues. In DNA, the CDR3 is TGTGCCAGCAGTTCGCCGGGACTAGCGGCTTACAATGAGCAGTTCTTC. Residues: CASSSPGLAAYNEQFF.

The CDR3 bases are TGTGCCAGCAGCTTAGCGGGACGGGGAAATTCACCCCTCCACTTT. It specifies CASSLAGRGNSPLHF. The rearrangement links TRBV7-2 to TRBJ1-6, with D possibly matching TRBD1 (5 bases). The CDR3 has 15 amino acids. Trimming pared 0 bases from V and 7 bases from J, leaving 10 bases between. Per germline, CDR1 SGHTA and CDR2 FQGNSA.

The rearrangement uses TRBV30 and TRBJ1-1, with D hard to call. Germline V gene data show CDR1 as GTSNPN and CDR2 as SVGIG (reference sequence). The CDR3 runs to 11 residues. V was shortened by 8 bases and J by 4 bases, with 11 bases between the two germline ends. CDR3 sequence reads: CARKLSTEAFF. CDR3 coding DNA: TGTGCCAGAAAGCTGAGCACTGAAGCTTTCTTT. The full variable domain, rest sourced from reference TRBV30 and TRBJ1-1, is SQTIHQWPATLVQPVGSPLSLECTVEGTSNPNLYWYRQAAGRGLQLLFYSVGIGQISSEVPQNLSASRPQDRQFILSSKKLLLSDSGFYLCARKLSTEAFFGQGTRLTVV.

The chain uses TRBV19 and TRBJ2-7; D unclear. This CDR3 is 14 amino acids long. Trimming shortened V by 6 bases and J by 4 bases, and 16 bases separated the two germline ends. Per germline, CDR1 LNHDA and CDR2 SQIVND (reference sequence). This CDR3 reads CASSQLRIPYEQYF. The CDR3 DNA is TGTGCCAGTAGCCAACTGCGGATTCCTTACGAGCAGTACTTC.

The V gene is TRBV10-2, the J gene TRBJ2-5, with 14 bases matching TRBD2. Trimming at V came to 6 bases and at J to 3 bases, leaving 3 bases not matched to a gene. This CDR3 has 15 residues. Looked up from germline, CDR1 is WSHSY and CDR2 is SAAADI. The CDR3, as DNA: TGCGCCAGCAGAAAGGGACTAGCGGGAGAAGAGACCCAGTACTTC. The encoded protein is CASRKGLAGEETQYF.

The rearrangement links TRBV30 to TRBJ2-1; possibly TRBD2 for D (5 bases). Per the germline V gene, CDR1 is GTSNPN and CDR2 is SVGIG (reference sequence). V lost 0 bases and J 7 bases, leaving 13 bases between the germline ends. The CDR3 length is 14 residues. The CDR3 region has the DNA TGTGCCTGGAGTGTAGGGCTAGCTTTGAATGAGCAGTTCTTC. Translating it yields CAWSVGLALNEQFF. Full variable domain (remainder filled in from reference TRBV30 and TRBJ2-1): SQTIHQWPATLVQPVGSPLSLECTVEGTSNPNLYWYRQAAGRGLQLLFYSVGIGQISSEVPQNLSASRPQDRQFILSSKKLLLSDSGFYLCAWSVGLALNEQFFGPGTRLTVL.

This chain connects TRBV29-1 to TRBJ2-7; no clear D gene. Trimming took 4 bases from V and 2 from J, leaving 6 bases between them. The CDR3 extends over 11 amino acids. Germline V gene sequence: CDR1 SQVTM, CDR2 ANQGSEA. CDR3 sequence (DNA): TGCAGCGTTGCGGTGACCTACGAGCAGTACTTC. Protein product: CSVAVTYEQYF.

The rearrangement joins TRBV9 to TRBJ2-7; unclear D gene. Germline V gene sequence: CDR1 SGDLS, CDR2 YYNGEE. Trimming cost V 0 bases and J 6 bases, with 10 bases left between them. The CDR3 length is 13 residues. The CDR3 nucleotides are TGTGCCAGCAGCGTAGGGGTGGTAGGCGAGCAGTACTTC. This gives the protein CASSVGVVGEQYF.